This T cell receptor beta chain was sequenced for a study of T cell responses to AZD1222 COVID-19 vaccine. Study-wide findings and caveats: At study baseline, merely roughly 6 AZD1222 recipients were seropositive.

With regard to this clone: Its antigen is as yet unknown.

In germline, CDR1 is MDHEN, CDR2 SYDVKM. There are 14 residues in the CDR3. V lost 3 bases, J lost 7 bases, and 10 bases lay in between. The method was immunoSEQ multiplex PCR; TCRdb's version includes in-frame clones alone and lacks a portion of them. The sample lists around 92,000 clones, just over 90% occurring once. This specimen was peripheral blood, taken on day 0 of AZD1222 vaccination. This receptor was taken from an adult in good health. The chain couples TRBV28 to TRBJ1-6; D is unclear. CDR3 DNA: TGTGCCAGCAGTTTTGGCTCGGCGAATTCACCCCTCCACTTT. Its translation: CASSFGSANSPLHF.